Presented here are 5 T cell receptor beta chains from one specimen sequenced in a study of blood T cell repertoires in COVID-19. The protocol was immunoSEQ multiplex PCR, while the TCRdb copy is restricted to in-frame clones and leaves out a portion. Counted here are approximately 300,000 clones, 70% to 85% occurring once; the ten biggest clones make up 0.87%. Sequencing used peripheral blood. These receptors all come from a human donor with COVID-19, enrolled during active disease. The donor label of this sample is uncertain.

The V gene is TRBV28, the J gene TRBJ1-2; 7 nucleotides align to TRBD1. V lost 4 bases and J lost 4; bases outside the gene matches: 6. Germline V gene lookup returns CDR1 MDHEN and CDR2 SYDVKM. The CDR3 runs to 14 residues. The chain's CDR3 is CASSSPGQVYGYTF. For the CDR3, the DNA is TGTGCCAGCAGTTCCCCCGGACAGGTCTATGGCTACACCTTC.

V and J are TRBV3-1 (or the pseudogene TRBV3-2) and TRBJ1-4, with a weak D call TRBD1 (6 bases). This CDR3 spans 14 amino acids. Trimming stripped 0 bases from V and 8 bases from J, with 10 bases between. In germline, CDR1 is LGHDT, CDR2 YNNKEL (reference sequence). In DNA, the CDR3 is TGTGCCAGCAGCCAAGAAACAGGGCTCGAAAAACTGTTTTTT. Protein: CASSQETGLEKLFF.

The chain has TRBV6-6 and TRBJ1-1; 8 positions match TRBD1. Germline trimming cut 5 bases from V and 8 bases from J; bases unmatched to any gene: 4. The germline gives CDR1 MNHNY, CDR2 SVGAGI (reference sequence). The CDR3 contains 12 residues. DNA for the CDR3: TGTGCCAGCAGTAGGGGGGACAGGGAAGCTTTCTTT. It codes for CASSRGDREAFF.

V and J are TRBV7-3 and TRBJ2-7; 7 nucleotides agree with TRBD1. The CDR3 is 14 residues long. V lost 5 bases to trimming and J lost 6 bases; unmatched junction nucleotides: 10. Germline CDR1 is SGHTA and CDR2 is FQGTGA. CDR3 sequence: CASSLRTGEGEQYF. CDR3 in DNA: TGTGCCAGCAGCCTCAGGACAGGTGAGGGCGAGCAGTACTTC.

There are a few counts of this clone. The chain is built from TRBV7-2 and TRBJ1-1; 9 bases line up with TRBD1. Germline-derived CDR1 and CDR2 are SGHTA and FQGNSA. This CDR3 contains 16 residues. Germline trimming cut 4 bases from V and 10 bases from J; bases unmatched to any gene: 16. CDR3 sequence: CASSSSAGTGSRAAFF. The CDR3 DNA reads TGTGCCAGCAGCTCCTCGGCCGGGACAGGGTCAAGGGCAGCTTTCTTT.